The 13 T cell receptor beta chains reported below all come from one sample, sequenced in a study of T cell responses to AZD1222 COVID-19 vaccine. Assay used: immunoSEQ multiplex PCR; TCRdb lists only in-frame clones, some missing. The sample consists of about 97,000 clones, roughly nine tenths of them appearing once. Specimen: peripheral blood, collected on day 0 of AZD1222 vaccination. These receptors originate from an adult in good health.

The rearrangement joins TRBV27 to TRBJ2-5; D gene uncertain. Looked up from germline, CDR1 is MNHEY and CDR2 is SMNVEV (reference sequence). This CDR3 is built from 15 residues. The V end lost 5 bases, the J end lost 2 bases, and 15 bases lay between the germline ends. The CDR3, as DNA: TGTGCCAGCAGTCCGCTGTTTAGTGGGCAAGAGACCCAGTACTTC. Amino acid sequence: CASSPLFSGQETQYF.

This chain links TRBV7-2 with TRBJ2-1; tentatively, D is TRBD2 (6 bases). This CDR3 is 14 amino acids long. Between the trimmed V and J ends, which lost 1 base and 7 bases, there was a span of 11 bases. Germline CDR1 and CDR2: SGHTA and FQGNSA. The CDR3 here is CASSLVGGENEQFF. The CDR3 nucleotides are TGTGCCAGCAGCTTAGTCGGCGGGGAAAATGAGCAGTTCTTC.

The chain recombines TRBV10-3 with TRBJ2-1, with TRBD2 identical over 15 bases. The V gene end was trimmed by 0 bases and the J gene end by 5 bases; junction bases not matched to a gene: 5. This CDR3 contains 18 residues. Germline assignment: CDR1 ENHRY and CDR2 SYGVKD. The CDR3 reads CAISESGLAGGDNNEQFF. CDR3 nucleotides: TGTGCCATCAGTGAGTCGGGACTAGCGGGGGGAGACAACAATGAGCAGTTCTTC.

V gene TRBV10-1 combines with J gene TRBJ1-1; D might be TRBD1 (5 bases). The CDR3 sequence is 13 residues long. The V end was cut by 9 bases, the J end by 1 base, with 12 bases between. CDR1 and CDR2 from the germline V gene are WNHNN and SYGVQD (reference sequence). CDR3 region: CARGLRGNTEAFF. CDR3 nucleotides: TGCGCCAGGGGGCTTCGGGGGAACACTGAAGCTTTCTTT.

V is TRBV7-9 and J is TRBJ2-2; D may be TRBD1 (5 bases). CDR1 is SEHNR and CDR2 is FQNEAQ in the germline V gene (reference sequence). The CDR3 length is 13 residues. Deletions cut 5 bases from V and 4 bases from J, with 8 bases between. Here the CDR3 DNA reads TGTGCCAGCAGCCAAGGGGTCACCGGGGAGCTGTTTTTT. Protein product: CASSQGVTGELFF.

The chain couples TRBV12-3 or TRBV12-4 to TRBJ1-2; no firm D call. The CDR3 has 12 amino acids. V was trimmed by 2 bases and J by 8 bases, leaving 9 bases between them. The CDR3 nucleotides read TGTGCCAGCAGTTTACGGGTTAGGGGCTACACCTTC. Its translation: CASSLRVRGYTF.

The chain has TRBV6-5 and TRBJ2-3; possible D gene TRBD1, 5 bases. Germline values: CDR1 MNHEY, CDR2 SVGAGI. This CDR3 comprises 15 residues. Trimming left V 5 bases short and J 0 bases short, with 12 bases between. CDR3 sequence (DNA): TGTGCCAGCAGTATACAGGCCGTTAGCACAGATACGCAGTATTTT. Translation: CASSIQAVSTDTQYF.

The rearrangement links TRBV5-1 to TRBJ2-1; a possible D gene is TRBD1 (6 bases). CDR3 length: 13 residues. The V end lost 1 base, the J end lost 10 bases, and 12 bases lay between the germline ends. The germline gives CDR1 SGHRS, CDR2 YFSETQ. CDR3 region: CASSLFTGSEQFF. CDR3 in DNA: TGCGCCAGCAGCTTGTTCACAGGGAGCGAGCAGTTCTTC. The complete variable domain, with remaining parts taken from reference TRBV5-1 and TRBJ2-1, reads KAGVTQTPRYLIKTRGQQVTLSCSPISGHRSVSWYQQTPGQGLQFLFEYFSETQRNKGNFPGRFSGRQFSNSRSEMNVSTLELGDSALYLCASSLFTGSEQFFGPGTRLTVL.

The V call is TRBV7-2, the J call TRBJ1-2, with D unclear. CDR1 SGHTA and CDR2 FQGNSA come from the germline V gene. The CDR3 consists of 14 residues. The ends were cut back, 4 bases at V and 10 bases at J, with 19 bases in the middle. CDR3 nucleotides: TGTGCCAGCAGCTCCCGGGCCCAGGAGTCCGACTACACCTTC. It encodes CASSSRAQESDYTF.

The chain carries TRBV9 and TRBJ2-3; 11 nucleotides line up with TRBD2. The J segment lost 6 bases and the V segment lost 0 bases, leaving 9 bases of the junction unmatched. Per germline, CDR1 SGDLS and CDR2 YYNGEE. The length of the CDR3 is 17 residues. In DNA, the CDR3 is TGTGCCAGCAGCGTAGCTGGTAGCGGGGGGGTAGGGGATACGCAGTATTTT. Protein product: CASSVAGSGGVGDTQYF.

The chain links TRBV5-6 to TRBJ1-4; TRBD1 aligns across 9 bases. This CDR3 is 14 amino acids long. J was trimmed by 6 bases and V by 3 bases; bases with no gene match: 3. Looked up from germline, CDR1 is SGHDT and CDR2 is YYEEEE. The CDR3 protein is CASSSWDRDEKLFF. The CDR3, as DNA: TGTGCCAGCAGCTCCTGGGACAGGGATGAAAAACTGTTTTTT. The whole variable domain, filled in from reference TRBV5-6 and TRBJ1-4, reads DAGVTQSPTHLIKTRGQQVTLRCSPKSGHDTVSWYQQALGQGPQFIFQYYEEEERQRGNFPDRFSGHQFPNYSSELNVNALLLGDSALYLCASSSWDRDEKLFFGSGTQLSVL.

The chain is built from TRBV7-2 and TRBJ1-5, with no clear D. Germline CDR1 SGHTA, CDR2 FQGNSA. V lost 1 base, J lost 3 bases, and 7 bases lay in between. This CDR3 comprises 14 residues. The CDR3, as DNA: TGTGCCAGCAGCTTAGGGGATTCCAATCAGCCCCAGCATTTT. Amino acids: CASSLGDSNQPQHF.

The V gene is TRBV5-1, the J gene TRBJ1-3; no clear D. The CDR3 sequence is 15 residues long. The germline V and J ends were trimmed by 0 bases and 0 bases, with 7 bases remaining between them. Germline CDR1 is SGHRS and CDR2 is YFSETQ. CDR3: CASSLGASSGNTIYF. The CDR3 DNA reads TGCGCCAGCAGCTTGGGGGCGAGCTCTGGAAACACCATATATTTT. The whole variable domain, remainder taken from reference TRBV5-1 and TRBJ1-3, is KAGVTQTPRYLIKTRGQQVTLSCSPISGHRSVSWYQQTPGQGLQFLFEYFSETQRNKGNFPGRFSGRQFSNSRSEMNVSTLELGDSALYLCASSLGASSGNTIYFGEGSWLTVV.